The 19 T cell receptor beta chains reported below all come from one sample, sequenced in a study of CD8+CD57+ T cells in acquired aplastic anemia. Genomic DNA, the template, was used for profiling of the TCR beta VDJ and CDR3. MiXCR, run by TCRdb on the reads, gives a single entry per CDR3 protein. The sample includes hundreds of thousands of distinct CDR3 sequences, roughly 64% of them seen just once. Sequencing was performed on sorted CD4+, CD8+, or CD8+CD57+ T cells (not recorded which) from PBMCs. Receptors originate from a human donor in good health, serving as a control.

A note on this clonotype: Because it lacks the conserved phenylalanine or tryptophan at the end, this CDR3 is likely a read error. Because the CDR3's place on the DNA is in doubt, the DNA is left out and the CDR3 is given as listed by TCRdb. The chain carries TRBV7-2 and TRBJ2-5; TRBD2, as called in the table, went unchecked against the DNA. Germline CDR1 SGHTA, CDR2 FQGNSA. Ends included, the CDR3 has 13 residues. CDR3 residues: CASSLTRGETYYD.

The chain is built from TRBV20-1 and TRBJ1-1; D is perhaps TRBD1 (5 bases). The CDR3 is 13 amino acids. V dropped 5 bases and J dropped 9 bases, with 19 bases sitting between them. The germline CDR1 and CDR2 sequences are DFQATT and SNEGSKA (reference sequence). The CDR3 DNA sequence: TGCAGTGCTTATACTACAGGCACGGGGCAAGCTTTCTTT. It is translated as CSAYTTGTGQAFF.

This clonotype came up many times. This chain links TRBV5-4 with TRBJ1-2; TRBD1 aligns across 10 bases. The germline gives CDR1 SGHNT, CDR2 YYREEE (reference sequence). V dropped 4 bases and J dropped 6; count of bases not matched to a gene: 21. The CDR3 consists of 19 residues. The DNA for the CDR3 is TGTGCCAGCAGCGATCAGGGGGGGACAGGGGCCCCACAACGCGATGGCTACACCTTC. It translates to CASSDQGGTGAPQRDGYTF. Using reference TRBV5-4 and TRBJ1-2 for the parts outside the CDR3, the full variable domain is ETGVTQSPTHLIKTRGQQVTLRCSSQSGHNTVSWYQQALGQGPQFIFQYYREEENGRGNFPPRFSGLQFPNYSSELNVNALELDDSALYLCASSDQGGTGAPQRDGYTFGSGTRLTVV.

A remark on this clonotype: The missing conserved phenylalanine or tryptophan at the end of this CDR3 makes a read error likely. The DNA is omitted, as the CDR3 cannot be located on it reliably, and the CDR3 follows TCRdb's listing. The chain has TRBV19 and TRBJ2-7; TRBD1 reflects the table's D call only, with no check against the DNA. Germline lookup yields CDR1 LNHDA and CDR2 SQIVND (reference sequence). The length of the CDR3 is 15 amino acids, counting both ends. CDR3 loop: CASSMETGGAPTGDS.

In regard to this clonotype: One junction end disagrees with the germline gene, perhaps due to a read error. CDR3 sequence (DNA): TGTGCCAGCAGCGTGGGGGGAACAGGTACGCGGTATTTC. This translates into CASSVGGTGTRYF. The V gene is TRBV7-2, the J gene TRBJ2-3, with D possibly matching TRBD2 (6 bases). From germline, CDR1 is SGHTA and CDR2 FQGNSA. The CDR3 is made up of 13 amino acids. The entire variable domain, with the rest obtained from reference TRBV7-2 and TRBJ2-3, is as follows: GAGVSQSPSNKVTEKGKDVELRCDPISGHTALYWYRQSLGQGLEFLIYFQGNSAPDKSGLPSDRFSAERTGGSVSTLTIQRTQQEDSAVYLCASSVGGTGTRYFGPGTRLTVL.

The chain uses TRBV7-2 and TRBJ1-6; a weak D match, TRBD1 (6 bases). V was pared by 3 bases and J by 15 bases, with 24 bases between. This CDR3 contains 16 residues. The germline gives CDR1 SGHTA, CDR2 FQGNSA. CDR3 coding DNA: TGTGCCAGCAGCTTGGCGGGGTCCGGGGGGCAGTCCTTCCTCCACTTT. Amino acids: CASSLAGSGGQSFLHF.

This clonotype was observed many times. The CDR3 protein is CASSYVNEQYF. The CDR3 DNA sequence: TGTGCCAGCAGTTATGTAAACGAGCAGTACTTC. The V call is TRBV6-6, the J call TRBJ2-7; unclear D gene. V lost 3 bases to trimming and J lost 5 bases, with 5 bases between them. The CDR3 extends over 11 amino acids. Germline loops: CDR1 MNHNY, CDR2 SVGAGI (reference sequence).

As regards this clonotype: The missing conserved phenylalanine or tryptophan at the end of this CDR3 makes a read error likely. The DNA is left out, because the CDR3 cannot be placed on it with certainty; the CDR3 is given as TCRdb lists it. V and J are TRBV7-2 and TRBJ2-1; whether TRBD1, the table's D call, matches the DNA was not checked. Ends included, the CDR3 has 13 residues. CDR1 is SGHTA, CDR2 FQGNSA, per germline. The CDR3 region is CASSREGGGEPGY.

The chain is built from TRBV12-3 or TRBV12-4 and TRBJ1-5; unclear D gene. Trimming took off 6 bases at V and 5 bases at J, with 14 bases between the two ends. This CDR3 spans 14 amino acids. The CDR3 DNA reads TGTGCCAGCAGCCCGGGTGGGTTGGATCAGCCCCAGCATTTT. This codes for CASSPGGLDQPQHF.

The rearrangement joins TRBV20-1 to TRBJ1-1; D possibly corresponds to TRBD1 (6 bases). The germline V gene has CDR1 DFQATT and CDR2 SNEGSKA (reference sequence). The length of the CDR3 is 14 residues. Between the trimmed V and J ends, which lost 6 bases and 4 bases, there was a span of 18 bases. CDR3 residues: CSATQGAGATEAFF. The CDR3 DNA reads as TGCAGTGCGACACAGGGTGCGGGGGCCACTGAAGCTTTCTTT.

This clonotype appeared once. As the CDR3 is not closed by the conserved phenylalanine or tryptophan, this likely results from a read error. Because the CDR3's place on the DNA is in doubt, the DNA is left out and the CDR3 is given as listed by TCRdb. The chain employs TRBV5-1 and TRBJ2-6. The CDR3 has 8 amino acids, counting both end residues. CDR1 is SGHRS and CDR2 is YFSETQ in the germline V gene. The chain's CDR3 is CASSLEIQ.

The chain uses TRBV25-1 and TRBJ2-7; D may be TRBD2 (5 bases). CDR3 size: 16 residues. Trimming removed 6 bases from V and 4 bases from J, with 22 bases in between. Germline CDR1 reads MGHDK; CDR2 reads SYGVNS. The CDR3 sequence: CASSGRCAGVKYEQYF. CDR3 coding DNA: TGTGCCAGCAGCGGCCGGTGCGCGGGCGTGAAGTACGAGCAGTACTTC.

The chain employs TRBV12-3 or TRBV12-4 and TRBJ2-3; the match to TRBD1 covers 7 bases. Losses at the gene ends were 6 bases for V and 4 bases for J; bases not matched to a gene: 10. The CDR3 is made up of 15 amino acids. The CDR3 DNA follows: TGTGCCAGCAGGTTGACAGGGCTTAGTGCAGATACGCAGTATTTT. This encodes CASRLTGLSADTQYF.

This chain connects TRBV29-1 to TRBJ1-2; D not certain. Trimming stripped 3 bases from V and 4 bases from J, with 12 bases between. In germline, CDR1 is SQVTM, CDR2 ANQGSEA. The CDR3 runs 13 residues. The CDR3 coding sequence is TGCAGCGTTGAGTCGTCCGGGAGCTATGGCTACACCTTC. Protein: CSVESSGSYGYTF.

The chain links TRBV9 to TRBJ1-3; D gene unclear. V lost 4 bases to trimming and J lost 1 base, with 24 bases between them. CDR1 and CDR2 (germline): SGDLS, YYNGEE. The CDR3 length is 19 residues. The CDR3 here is CASSPRSGSVIGSGNTIYF. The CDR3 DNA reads TGTGCCAGCAGCCCTAGAAGCGGCAGCGTTATTGGGTCTGGAAACACCATATATTTT. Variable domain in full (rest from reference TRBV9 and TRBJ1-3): DSGVTQTPKHLITATGQRVTLRCSPRSGDLSVYWYQQSLDQGLQFLIQYYNGEERAKGNILERFSAQQFPDLHSELNLSSLELGDSALYFCASSPRSGSVIGSGNTIYFGEGSWLTVV.

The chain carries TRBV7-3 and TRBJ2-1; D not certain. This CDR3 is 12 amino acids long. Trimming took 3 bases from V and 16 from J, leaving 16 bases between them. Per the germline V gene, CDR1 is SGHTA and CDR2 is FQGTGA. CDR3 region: CASSLVPNAHFF. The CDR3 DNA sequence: TGTGCCAGCAGCTTGGTACCTAATGCGCACTTCTTC. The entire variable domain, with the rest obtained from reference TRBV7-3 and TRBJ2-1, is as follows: GAGVSQTPSNKVTEKGKYVELRCDPISGHTALYWYRQSLGQGPEFLIYFQGTGAADDSGLPNDRFFAVRPEGSVSTLKIQRTERGDSAVYLCASSLVPNAHFFGPGTRLTVL.

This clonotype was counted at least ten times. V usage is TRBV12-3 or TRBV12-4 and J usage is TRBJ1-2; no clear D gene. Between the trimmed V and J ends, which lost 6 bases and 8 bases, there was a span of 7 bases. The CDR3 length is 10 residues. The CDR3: CASSWTGYTF. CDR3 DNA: TGTGCCAGCAGCTGGACGGGCTACACCTTC.

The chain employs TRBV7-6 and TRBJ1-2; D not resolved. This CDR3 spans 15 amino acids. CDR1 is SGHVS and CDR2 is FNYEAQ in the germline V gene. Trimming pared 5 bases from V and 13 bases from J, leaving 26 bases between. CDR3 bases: TGTGCCAGCAGCCCCGTTGCGGATACGCAGTATGTTGGCACCTTC. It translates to CASSPVADTQYVGTF.

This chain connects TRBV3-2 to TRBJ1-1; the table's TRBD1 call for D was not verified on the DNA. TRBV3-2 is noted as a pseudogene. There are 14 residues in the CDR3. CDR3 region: CACSQGGTGDKAFF. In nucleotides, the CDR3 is TGTGCCTGCAGCCAAGGCGGGACAGGGGACAAAGCTTTCTTT.